A selection of T cell receptor beta chains follows, all from one sample in a study of cytomegalovirus exposure and HLA in healthy donors. TCRdb's table, derived via immunoSEQ multiplex PCR, lists solely in-frame clones and lacks some. The data show some 190,000 clones, about 80% seen once. The sample taken for sequencing was PBMCs. The receptors derive from a woman younger than 45 in good health and CMV-seropositive. CDR3s leave out the opening cysteine and the closing phenylalanine or tryptophan. Each record gives: V gene, J gene, CDR3 protein.

V gene: TRBV5-1
J gene: TRBJ2-3
CDR3 protein: ASSYGTTDTQY

V gene: TRBV7-8
J gene: TRBJ2-5
CDR3 protein: ASSWGVGTETQY

V gene: TRBV7-8
J gene: NA
CDR3 protein: ASSLVAGRGGFEQY

V gene: TRBV19
J gene: TRBJ1-2
CDR3 protein: ASTPGQPYGYT

V gene: TRBV9
J gene: TRBJ1-3
CDR3 protein: ASSAQENTIY

V gene: TRBV6-6
J gene: TRBJ2-5
CDR3 protein: ASGERTGVGQETQY

V gene: TRBV19
J gene: TRBJ2-7
CDR3 protein: ASQGATYEQY

V gene: TRBV6-5
J gene: TRBJ1-5
CDR3 protein: ASTAGTYSNQPQH

V gene: TRBV13
J gene: TRBJ1-1
CDR3 protein: ASSSLDVYLNTEAF

V gene: TRBV28
J gene: TRBJ2-4
CDR3 protein: ASSSLTGPNIQY

V gene: TRBV4-3
J gene: TRBJ1-2
CDR3 protein: ASSQDFRDNYGYT

V gene: TRBV27
J gene: TRBJ1-5
CDR3 protein: ASSSMDRTSGPQH

V gene: TRBV15
J gene: TRBJ2-5
CDR3 protein: ATSRGPAGGQETQY

V gene: TRBV11-3
J gene: TRBJ1-2
CDR3 protein: ASSPRDRGHGYT

V gene: TRBV10-2
J gene: TRBJ2-1
CDR3 protein: ASTAGTGLNEQF

V gene: TRBV18
J gene: TRBJ2-7
CDR3 protein: ASSPILGQGNHEQY

V gene: TRBV4-2
J gene: NA
CDR3 protein: ASSQDPTYEQY

V gene: TRBV7-8
J gene: TRBJ2-7
CDR3 protein: ASSFLGRGSSYEQY

V gene: TRBV4-1
J gene: TRBJ2-4
CDR3 protein: ASSQTFVGIQY

V gene: TRBV28
J gene: TRBJ2-7
CDR3 protein: ASSPRDRWYEQY

V gene: TRBV5-1
J gene: TRBJ2-3
CDR3 protein: ASSLTGGVADTQY

V gene: TRBV18
J gene: TRBJ2-5
CDR3 protein: ASSLFRQAFQETQY

V gene: TRBV29-1
J gene: TRBJ2-3
CDR3 protein: SARRGQEDTQY

V gene: TRBV28
J gene: TRBJ1-1
CDR3 protein: ASSWDRGHPDMNTEAF

V gene: TRBV19
J gene: TRBJ2-4
CDR3 protein: ASSIDGRGRPQNIQY

V gene: TRBV11-1
J gene: TRBJ1-1
CDR3 protein: ASSLGRNTEAF

V gene: TRBV5-1
J gene: TRBJ2-1
CDR3 protein: ASSSRANNEQF

V gene: TRBV30
J gene: TRBJ1-2
CDR3 protein: AWRPGTDYGYT

V gene: TRBV4-3
J gene: TRBJ2-5
CDR3 protein: ASSQEWGQGQETQY

V gene: TRBV6-1
J gene: TRBJ1-2
CDR3 protein: ASSEAGERYGYT

V gene: TRBV5-1
J gene: TRBJ1-2
CDR3 protein: ASSSTPGTGANYGYT

V gene: TRBV18
J gene: TRBJ1-2
CDR3 protein: ASSPRGQTNYGYT

V gene: TRBV30
J gene: TRBJ2-7
CDR3 protein: AWSVSGRAQEQY

V gene: TRBV15
J gene: TRBJ1-5
CDR3 protein: ATSRDPGPFSNQPQH

V gene: TRBV5-1
J gene: TRBJ2-1
CDR3 protein: ASSLQQGAKF

V gene: TRBV4-1
J gene: TRBJ2-5
CDR3 protein: ASSQSPGAPGETQY

V gene: TRBV6-1
J gene: TRBJ2-2
CDR3 protein: ATTSGQGDTGELF

V gene: TRBV30
J gene: TRBJ2-7
CDR3 protein: AWSGQGLYEQY

V gene: TRBV21-1
J gene: TRBJ2-7
CDR3 protein: ASSKAREFHLNYEQY

V gene: TRBV7-2
J gene: TRBJ2-1
CDR3 protein: ASSSLAGGGGFEQF

V gene: TRBV4-1
J gene: TRBJ2-5
CDR3 protein: ASSQGGSGSVRETQY

V gene: TRBV19
J gene: TRBJ2-2
CDR3 protein: ASSRDRGRGGGELF

V gene: TRBV10-3
J gene: TRBJ2-7
CDR3 protein: AIKGTSSSYEQY

V gene: TRBV4-3
J gene: TRBJ1-4
CDR3 protein: ASSQNGGQYEKLF

V gene: TRBV7-9
J gene: TRBJ1-2
CDR3 protein: ASSFQGADYGYT